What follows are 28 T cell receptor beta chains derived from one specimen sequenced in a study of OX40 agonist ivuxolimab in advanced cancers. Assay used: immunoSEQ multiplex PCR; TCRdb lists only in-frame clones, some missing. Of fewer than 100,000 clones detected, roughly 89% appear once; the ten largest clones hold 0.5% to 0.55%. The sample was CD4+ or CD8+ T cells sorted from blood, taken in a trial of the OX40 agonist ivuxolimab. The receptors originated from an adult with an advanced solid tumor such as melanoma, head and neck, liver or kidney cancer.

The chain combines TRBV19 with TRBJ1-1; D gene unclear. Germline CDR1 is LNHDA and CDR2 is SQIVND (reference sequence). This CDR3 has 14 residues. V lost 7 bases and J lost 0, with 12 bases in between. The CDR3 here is CASIAREVNTEAFF. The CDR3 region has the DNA TGTGCCAGTATAGCTAGGGAGGTGAACACTGAAGCTTTCTTT.

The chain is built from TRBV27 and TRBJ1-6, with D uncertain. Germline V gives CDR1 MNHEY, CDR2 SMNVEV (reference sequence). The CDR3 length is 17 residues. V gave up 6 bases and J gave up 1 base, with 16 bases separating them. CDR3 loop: CASSHVQARSYNSPLHF. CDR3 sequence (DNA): TGTGCCAGCAGCCATGTTCAGGCAAGGTCCTATAATTCACCCCTCCACTTT.

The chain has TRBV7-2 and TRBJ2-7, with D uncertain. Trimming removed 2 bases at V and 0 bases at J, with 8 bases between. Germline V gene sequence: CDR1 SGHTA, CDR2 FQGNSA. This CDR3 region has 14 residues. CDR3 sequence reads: CASSLSTSSYEQYF. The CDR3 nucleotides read TGTGCCAGCAGCTTATCCACCAGCTCCTACGAGCAGTACTTC.

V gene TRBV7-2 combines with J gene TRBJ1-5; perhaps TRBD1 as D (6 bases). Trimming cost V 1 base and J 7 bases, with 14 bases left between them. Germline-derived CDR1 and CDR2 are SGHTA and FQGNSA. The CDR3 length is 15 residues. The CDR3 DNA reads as TGTGCCAGCAGCTTAGGTAGGGGGGGTGGGCAGCCCCAGCATTTT. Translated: CASSLGRGGGQPQHF.

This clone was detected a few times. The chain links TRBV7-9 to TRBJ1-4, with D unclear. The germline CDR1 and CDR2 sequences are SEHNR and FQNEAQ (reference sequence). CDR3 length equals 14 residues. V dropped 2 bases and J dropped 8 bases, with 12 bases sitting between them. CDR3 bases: TGTGCCAGCAGCTTAAGGGTGGAGGAGGAAAAACTGTTTTTT. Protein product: CASSLRVEEEKLFF.

The CDR3 DNA sequence: TGTGCCAGCAGCTGGACAGCTAACTATGGCTACACCTTC. It specifies CASSWTANYGYTF. The V call is TRBV7-9, the J call TRBJ1-2, with a tentative D call TRBD1 (6 bases). Trimming left V 4 bases short and J 0 bases short, with 6 bases between. Germline-derived CDR1 and CDR2 are SEHNR and FQNEAQ (reference sequence). CDR3 length: 13 amino acids.

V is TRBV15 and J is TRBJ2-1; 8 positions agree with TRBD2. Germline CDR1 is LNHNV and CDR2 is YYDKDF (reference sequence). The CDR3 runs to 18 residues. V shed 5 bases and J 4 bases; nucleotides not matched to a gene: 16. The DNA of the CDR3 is TGTGCCACCAGCGGACTCGAGGGAGCGGGGGTATGGTACAATGAGCAGTTCTTC. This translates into CATSGLEGAGVWYNEQFF.

The chain's CDR3 is CASSPQLEPGEKLFF. The CDR3 bases are TGTGCCAGCAGCCCCCAGTTGGAACCCGGCGAAAAACTGTTTTTT. The gene calls are TRBV14 and TRBJ1-4, with D hard to call. The V gene lost 4 bases and the J gene lost 8 bases, with 17 bases spanning the gap. The CDR3 consists of 15 residues. Germline assignment: CDR1 SGHDN and CDR2 FVKESK.

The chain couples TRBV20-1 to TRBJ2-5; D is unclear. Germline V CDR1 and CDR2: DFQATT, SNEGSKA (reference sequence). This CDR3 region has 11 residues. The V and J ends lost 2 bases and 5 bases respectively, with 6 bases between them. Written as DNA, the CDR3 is TGCAGTGCTAGAACAATGGAGACCCAGTACTTC. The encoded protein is CSARTMETQYF.

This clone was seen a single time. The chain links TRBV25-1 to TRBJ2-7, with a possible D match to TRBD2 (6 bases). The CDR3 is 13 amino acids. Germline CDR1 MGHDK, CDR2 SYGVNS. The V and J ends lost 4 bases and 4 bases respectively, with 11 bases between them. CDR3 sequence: CASSARRGYEQYF. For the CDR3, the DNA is TGTGCCAGCAGTGCGCGCCGGGGGTACGAGCAGTACTTC.

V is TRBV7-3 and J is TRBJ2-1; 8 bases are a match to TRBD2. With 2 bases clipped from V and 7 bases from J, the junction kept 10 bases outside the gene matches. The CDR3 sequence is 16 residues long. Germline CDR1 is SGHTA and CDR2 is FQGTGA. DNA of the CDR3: TGTGCCAGCAGCTTAGGTCCCGGGGGGGCCGCGAATGAGCAGTTCTTC. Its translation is CASSLGPGGAANEQFF.

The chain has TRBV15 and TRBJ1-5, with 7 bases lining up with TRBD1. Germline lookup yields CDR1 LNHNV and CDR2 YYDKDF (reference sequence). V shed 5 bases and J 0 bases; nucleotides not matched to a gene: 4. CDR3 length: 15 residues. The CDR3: CATSRGQNSNQPQHF. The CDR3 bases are TGTGCCACCAGCCGGGGACAGAATAGCAATCAGCCCCAGCATTTT.

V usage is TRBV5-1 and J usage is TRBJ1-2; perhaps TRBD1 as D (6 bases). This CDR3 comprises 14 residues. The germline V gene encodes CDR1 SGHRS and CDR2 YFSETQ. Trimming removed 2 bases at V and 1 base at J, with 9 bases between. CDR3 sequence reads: CASSLMDSNYGYTF. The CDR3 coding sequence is TGCGCCAGCAGCTTAATGGACAGTAACTATGGCTACACCTTC.

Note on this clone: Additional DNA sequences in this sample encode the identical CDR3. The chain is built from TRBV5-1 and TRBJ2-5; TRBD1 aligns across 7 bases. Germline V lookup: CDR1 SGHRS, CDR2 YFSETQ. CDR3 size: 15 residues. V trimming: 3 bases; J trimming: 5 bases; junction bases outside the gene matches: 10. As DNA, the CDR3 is TGCGCCAGCAGCTGGACAGGAAACTTTCAGGAGACCCAGTACTTC. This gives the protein CASSWTGNFQETQYF.

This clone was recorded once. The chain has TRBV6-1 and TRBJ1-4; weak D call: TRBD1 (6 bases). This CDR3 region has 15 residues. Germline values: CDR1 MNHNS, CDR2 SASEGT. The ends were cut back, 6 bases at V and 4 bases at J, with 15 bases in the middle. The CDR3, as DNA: TGTGCCAGCAGGGGGGCCGGGACTTTTAATGAAAAACTGTTTTTT. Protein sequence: CASRGAGTFNEKLFF.

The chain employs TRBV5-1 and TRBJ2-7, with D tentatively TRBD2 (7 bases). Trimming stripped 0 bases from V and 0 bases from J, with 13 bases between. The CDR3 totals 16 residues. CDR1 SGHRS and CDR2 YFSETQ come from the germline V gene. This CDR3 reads CASSLVRGGPSYEQYF. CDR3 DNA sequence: TGCGCCAGCAGCTTGGTCCGCGGGGGCCCCTCCTACGAGCAGTACTTC. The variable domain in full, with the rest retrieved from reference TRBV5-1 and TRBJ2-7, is KAGVTQTPRYLIKTRGQQVTLSCSPISGHRSVSWYQQTPGQGLQFLFEYFSETQRNKGNFPGRFSGRQFSNSRSEMNVSTLELGDSALYLCASSLVRGGPSYEQYFGPGTRLTVT.

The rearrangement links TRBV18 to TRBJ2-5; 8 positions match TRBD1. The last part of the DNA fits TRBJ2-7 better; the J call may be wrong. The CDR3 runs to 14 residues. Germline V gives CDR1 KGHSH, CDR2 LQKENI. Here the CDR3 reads CASSPDRAVAEQYF. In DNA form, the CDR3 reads TGTGCCAGCTCACCGGACAGGGCAGTCGCCGAGCAGTACTTC.

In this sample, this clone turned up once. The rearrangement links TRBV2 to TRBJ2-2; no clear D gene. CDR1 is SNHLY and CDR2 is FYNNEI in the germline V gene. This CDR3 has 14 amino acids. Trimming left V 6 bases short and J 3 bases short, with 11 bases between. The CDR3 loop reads CASSVERDTGELFF. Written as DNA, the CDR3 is TGTGCCAGCAGCGTTGAACGAGACACCGGGGAGCTGTTTTTT. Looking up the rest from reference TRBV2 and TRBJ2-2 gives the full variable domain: EPEVTQTPSHQVTQMGQEVILRCVPISNHLYFYWYRQILGQKVEFLVSFYNNEISEKSEIFDDQFSVERPDGSNFTLKIRSTKLEDSAMYFCASSVERDTGELFFGEGSRLTVL.

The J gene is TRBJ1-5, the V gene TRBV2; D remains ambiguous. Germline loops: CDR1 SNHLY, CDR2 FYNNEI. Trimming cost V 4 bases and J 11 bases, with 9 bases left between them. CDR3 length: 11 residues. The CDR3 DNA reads TGTGCCAGCAGTGCCGAGGTTGCCCAGCATTTT. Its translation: CASSAEVAQHF. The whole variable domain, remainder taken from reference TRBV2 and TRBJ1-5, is EPEVTQTPSHQVTQMGQEVILRCVPISNHLYFYWYRQILGQKVEFLVSFYNNEISEKSEIFDDQFSVERPDGSNFTLKIRSTKLEDSAMYFCASSAEVAQHFGDGTRLSIL.

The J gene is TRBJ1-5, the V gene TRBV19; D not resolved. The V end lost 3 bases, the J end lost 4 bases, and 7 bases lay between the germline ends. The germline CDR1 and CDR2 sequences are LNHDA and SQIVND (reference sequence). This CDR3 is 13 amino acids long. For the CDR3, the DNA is TGTGCCAGTAGTATGGAAAAAAATCAGCCCCAGCATTTT. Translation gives CASSMEKNQPQHF.

The CDR3 protein is CASSLGVGTGELFF. CDR3 nucleotides: TGTGCCAGCAGTTTGGGGGTCGGCACCGGGGAGCTGTTTTTT. The rearrangement uses TRBV11-1 and TRBJ2-2; either TRBD1 or TRBD2 may fit D (5 bases each). Trimming removed 6 bases at V and 4 bases at J, with 12 bases between. The CDR3 is 14 amino acids. Germline V gives CDR1 SGHAT, CDR2 FQDESV (reference sequence). The full variable domain, in which reference TRBV11-1 and TRBJ2-2 provide the parts outside the CDR3, is EAEVAQSPRYKITEKSQAVAFWCDPISGHATLYWYRQILGQGPELLVQFQDESVVDDSQLPKDRFSAERLKGVDSTLKIQPAELGDSAMYLCASSLGVGTGELFFGEGSRLTVL.

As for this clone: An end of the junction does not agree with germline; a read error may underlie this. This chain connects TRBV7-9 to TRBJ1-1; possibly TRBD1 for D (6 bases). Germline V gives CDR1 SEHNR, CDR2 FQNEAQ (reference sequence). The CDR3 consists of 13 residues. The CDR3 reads CASSLAGDTETFF. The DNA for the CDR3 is TGTGCCAGCAGCTTAGCAGGGGACACTGAAACTTTCTTT.

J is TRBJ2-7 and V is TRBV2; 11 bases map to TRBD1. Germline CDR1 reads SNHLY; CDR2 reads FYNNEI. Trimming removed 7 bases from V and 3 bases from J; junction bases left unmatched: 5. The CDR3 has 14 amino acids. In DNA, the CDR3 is TGTGCCAGCATTGGGACAGGGGGAAACTACGAGCAGTACTTC. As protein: CASIGTGGNYEQYF.

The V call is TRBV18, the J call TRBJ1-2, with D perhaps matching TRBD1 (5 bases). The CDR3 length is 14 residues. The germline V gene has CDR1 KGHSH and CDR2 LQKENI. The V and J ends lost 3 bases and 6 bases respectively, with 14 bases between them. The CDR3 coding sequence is TGTGCCAGCTCACCGGCAGGGTTTTTTGATGGCTACACCTTC. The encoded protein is CASSPAGFFDGYTF.

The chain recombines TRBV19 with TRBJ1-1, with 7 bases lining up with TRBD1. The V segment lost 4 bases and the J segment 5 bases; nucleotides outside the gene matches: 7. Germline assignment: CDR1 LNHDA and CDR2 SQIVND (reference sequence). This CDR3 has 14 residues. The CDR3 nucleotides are TGTGCCAGTAGTACTACAGGGGCGAGGACTGAAGCTTTCTTT. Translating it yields CASSTTGARTEAFF.

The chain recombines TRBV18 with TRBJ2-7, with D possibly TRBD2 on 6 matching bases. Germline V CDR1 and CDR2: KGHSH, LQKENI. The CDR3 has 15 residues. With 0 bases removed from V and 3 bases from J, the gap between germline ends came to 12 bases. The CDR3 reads CASSPPSRGIYEQYF. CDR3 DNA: TGTGCCAGCTCACCACCTTCCCGGGGGATCTACGAGCAGTACTTC.

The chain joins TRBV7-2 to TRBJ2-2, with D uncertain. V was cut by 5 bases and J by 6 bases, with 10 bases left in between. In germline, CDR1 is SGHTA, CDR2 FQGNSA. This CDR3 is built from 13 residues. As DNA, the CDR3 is TGTGCCAGCAGCCCGCTTTACGCCGGGGAGCTGTTTTTT. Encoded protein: CASSPLYAGELFF.

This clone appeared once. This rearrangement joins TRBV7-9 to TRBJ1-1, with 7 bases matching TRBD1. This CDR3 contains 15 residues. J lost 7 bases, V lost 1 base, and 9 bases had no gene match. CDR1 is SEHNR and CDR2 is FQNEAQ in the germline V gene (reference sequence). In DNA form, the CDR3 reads TGTGCCAGCAGCTTAGGACCACAGGGGATGTATGAAGCTTTCTTT. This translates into CASSLGPQGMYEAFF. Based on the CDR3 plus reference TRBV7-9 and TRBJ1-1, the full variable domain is DTGVSQNPRHKITKRGQNVTFRCDPISEHNRLYWYRQTLGQGPEFLTYFQNEAQLEKSRLLSDRFSAERPKGSFSTLEIQRTEQGDSAMYLCASSLGPQGMYEAFFGQGTRLTVV.